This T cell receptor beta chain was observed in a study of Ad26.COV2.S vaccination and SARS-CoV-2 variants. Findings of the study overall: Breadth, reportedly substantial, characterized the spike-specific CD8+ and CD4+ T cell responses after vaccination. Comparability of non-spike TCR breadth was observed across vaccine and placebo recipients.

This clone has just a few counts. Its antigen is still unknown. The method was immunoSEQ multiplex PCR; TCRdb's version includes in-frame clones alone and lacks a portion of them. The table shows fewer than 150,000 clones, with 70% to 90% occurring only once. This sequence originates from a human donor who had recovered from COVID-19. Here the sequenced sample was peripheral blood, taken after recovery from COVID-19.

The DNA for the CDR3 is TGTGCCAGCAGTTACGGGGGTACGGGTGGCTACACCTTC. This translates into CASSYGGTGGYTF. V is TRBV6-5 and J is TRBJ1-2; weak D call: TRBD1 (5 bases). V lost 2 bases and J 7 bases, leaving 11 bases between the germline ends. Germline-derived CDR1 and CDR2 are MNHEY and SVGAGI. The CDR3 length is 13 residues.